There are a few counts of the clone carrying this TCR beta chain. These data belong to a study of cytomegalovirus exposure and HLA in healthy donors. Study as a whole: From donors who were HLA-typed, an early data release held around 85 million unique TCRs.

The PCR ran on 60 Vbeta and 13 Jbeta primers. Some clones are missing from TCRdb's copy, which holds only in-frame ones; the method was immunoSEQ multiplex PCR. The table includes some 110,000 clones, 55% to 70% detected once. Trimming took 2 bases from V and 1 from J, leaving 11 bases between them. Germline V gene data show CDR1 as SGHVS and CDR2 as FNYEAQ. The CDR3 extends over 15 amino acids. The sample was PBMCs. The chain joins TRBV7-6 to TRBJ1-1, with D possibly TRBD1 on 5 matching bases. This receptor was identified in a woman aged 25-40 years in good health and CMV-seronegative. The CDR3 bases are TGTGCCAGCAGCTTACTTCGGGGGGGGAACACTGAAGCTTTCTTT. Its translation is CASSLLRGGNTEAFF.